One sample yielded the 28 T cell receptor beta chains listed below, sequenced in a study of blood T cell repertoires in COVID-19. The method was immunoSEQ multiplex PCR; TCRdb's version includes in-frame clones alone and lacks a portion of them. The sample consists of 30,000 to 40,000 clones, 60% to 80% of them appearing once. Input material: peripheral blood. All receptors derive from a human donor in a cohort sampled during active COVID-19.

V and J are TRBV6-5 and TRBJ1-4; possible D gene TRBD1, 5 bases. Germline V lookup: CDR1 MNHEY, CDR2 SVGAGI. There are 14 residues in the CDR3. V shed 5 bases and J shed 5 bases, with 12 bases lying between them. The CDR3 sequence is CASSLGGGNEKLFF. The CDR3 DNA sequence: TGTGCCAGCAGTCTCGGGGGGGGGAATGAAAAACTGTTTTTT.

The chain is built from TRBV6-5 and TRBJ2-5; TRBD1 matches at 8 bases. Germline values: CDR1 MNHEY, CDR2 SVGAGI. CDR3 length: 15 amino acids. With V trimmed by 2 bases and J by 5 bases, 7 bases remained unmatched. The CDR3 DNA follows: TGTGCCAGCAGTTACCCAGGGGGCGGCACGGAGACCCAGTACTTC. Residues: CASSYPGGGTETQYF.

CDR3 nucleotide sequence: TGCAGCGTTGACTGGGGAATAGGACAGGGGATCAACTATGGCTACACCTTC. Encoded protein: CSVDWGIGQGINYGYTF. The chain combines TRBV29-1 with TRBJ1-2, with 9 bases fitting TRBD1. The CDR3 spans 17 residues. The junction had 13 bases not matched to a gene; V was cut back by 3 bases and J by 2 bases. Germline CDR1 SQVTM, CDR2 ANQGSEA.

This sequence joins TRBV11-2 and TRBJ1-4; D perhaps matches TRBD1 (6 bases). The CDR3 extends over 15 amino acids. The V gene's germline CDR1 is SGHAT and CDR2 FQNNGV. The V end was cut by 1 base, the J end by 4 bases, with 10 bases between. The DNA for the CDR3 is TGTGCCAGCAGCTTAGGGTGGACAGTTAATGAAAAACTGTTTTTT. This gives the protein CASSLGWTVNEKLFF.

The chain links TRBV6-5 to TRBJ1-5; 7 bases map to TRBD1. V was pared by 0 bases and J by 2 bases, with 4 bases of the junction left unmatched. From germline, CDR1 is MNHEY and CDR2 SVGAGI. This CDR3 comprises 16 residues. Here the CDR3 DNA reads TGTGCCAGCAGTTACTCACAGGGGTGGGGCAATCAGCCCCAGCATTTT. Protein: CASSYSQGWGNQPQHF.

This sequence joins TRBV13 and TRBJ1-1; 7 bases agree with TRBD1. Germline V gene lookup returns CDR1 PRHDT and CDR2 FYEKMQ (reference sequence). The CDR3 is 14 amino acids. V was pared by 3 bases and J by 1 base, with 2 bases of the junction left unmatched. CDR3: CASSFGQANTEAFF. The CDR3 DNA reads as TGTGCCAGCAGCTTTGGACAGGCGAACACTGAAGCTTTCTTT.

The genes are TRBV30 and TRBJ2-2, with a tentative D call TRBD1 (5 bases). Germline V gene data show CDR1 as GTSNPN and CDR2 as SVGIG (reference sequence). V lost 0 bases and J 7 bases, leaving 9 bases between the germline ends. This CDR3 is built from 13 residues. The DNA for the CDR3 is TGTGCCTGGAGTGTAGATCAGGGCGGGGAGCTGTTTTTT. Residues: CAWSVDQGGELFF.

The V and J genes are TRBV18 and TRBJ1-3, with 7 bases aligning to TRBD1. The V gene's germline CDR1 is KGHSH and CDR2 LQKENI. The V segment lost 0 bases and the J segment 2 bases; nucleotides outside the gene matches: 1. CDR3 length: 15 amino acids. The DNA for the CDR3 is TGTGCCAGCTCACCACCGGGACAGACTGGAAACACCATATATTTT. It translates to CASSPPGQTGNTIYF.

The chain employs TRBV6-5 and TRBJ1-1, with 11 bases that match TRBD1. Trimming at V came to 2 bases and at J to 1 base, leaving 3 bases not matched to a gene. The CDR3 length is 16 residues. Germline values: CDR1 MNHEY, CDR2 SVGAGI. CDR3 nucleotide sequence: TGTGCCAGCAGTTACAGGACAGGGGGCGCGAACACTGAAGCTTTCTTT. This translates into CASSYRTGGANTEAFF.

The rearrangement links TRBV30 to TRBJ1-5, with D tentatively TRBD1 (5 bases). The CDR3 spans 14 residues. Looked up from germline, CDR1 is GTSNPN and CDR2 is SVGIG (reference sequence). V shed 4 bases and J shed 1 base, with 11 bases lying between them. CDR3 coding DNA: TGTGCCTGGACGCCCGGGGGGAGCAATCAGCCCCAGCATTTT. The encoded protein is CAWTPGGSNQPQHF.

The chain couples TRBV5-1 to TRBJ2-5, with 10 bases that match TRBD2. The CDR3 consists of 16 residues. Germline trimming cut 1 base from V and 5 bases from J; bases unmatched to any gene: 8. The germline gives CDR1 SGHRS, CDR2 YFSETQ. The CDR3 DNA reads TGCGCCAGCAGCTTGACAGCGGGGGGGCCCGGGGAGACCCAGTACTTC. Protein product: CASSLTAGGPGETQYF.

The CDR3 loop reads CASSFNPGRETQYF. The CDR3 DNA reads as TGTGCCAGCAGTTTTAACCCCGGTAGAGAGACCCAGTACTTC. The chain combines TRBV6-2 or TRBV6-3 with TRBJ2-5; D unresolved. Germline V lookup: CDR1 MNHEY, CDR2 SVGEGT. V gave up 4 bases and J gave up 4 bases, with 13 bases separating them. CDR3 size: 14 residues.

The rearrangement joins TRBV7-2 to TRBJ1-4, with a tentative D call TRBD1 (6 bases). The CDR3 totals 13 residues. In germline, CDR1 is SGHTA, CDR2 FQGNSA. V gave up 5 bases and J gave up 6 bases, with 10 bases separating them. CDR3 residues: CASSKGGDEKLFF. The CDR3 DNA reads TGTGCCAGCAGCAAGGGGGGGGATGAAAAACTGTTTTTT.

This clone has only a few counts. V and J are TRBV19 and TRBJ1-6; TRBD1 aligns across 7 bases. The V segment lost 5 bases and the J segment 6 bases; nucleotides outside the gene matches: 10. Germline assignment: CDR1 LNHDA and CDR2 SQIVND (reference sequence). This CDR3 comprises 16 residues. CDR3 nucleotide sequence: TGTGCCAGTAGTCCCGGCCGGGACAGTCGTAATTCACCCCTCCACTTT. Protein product: CASSPGRDSRNSPLHF.

The chain employs TRBV5-8 and TRBJ2-2; D gene unclear. The germline V gene has CDR1 SGHTS and CDR2 YDEGEE. The length of the CDR3 is 17 residues. Trimming removed 2 bases at V and 0 bases at J, with 14 bases between. The CDR3 DNA is TGTGCCAGCAGCTTTTTCCGAAGTCAGACGAACACCGGGGAGCTGTTTTTT. Its protein product is CASSFFRSQTNTGELFF.

The CDR3 is CASSLDSVRKYNEQFF. The DNA for the CDR3 is TGTGCCAGCAGCTTAGATTCTGTGAGAAAGTACAATGAGCAGTTCTTC. The chain uses TRBV7-2 and TRBJ2-1; no clear D. V lost 1 base and J lost 4, with 14 bases in between. CDR3 length: 16 residues. Germline loops: CDR1 SGHTA, CDR2 FQGNSA.

This clone was seen more than once but under ten times. The gene calls are TRBV19 and TRBJ2-2; 13 bases align to TRBD2. Per germline, CDR1 LNHDA and CDR2 SQIVND (reference sequence). The CDR3 extends over 16 amino acids. The junction had 6 bases not matched to a gene; V was cut back by 5 bases and J by 6 bases. This chain's CDR3 is CASSARLAGGPGELFF. CDR3 in DNA: TGTGCCAGTAGTGCCCGACTAGCGGGGGGACCCGGGGAGCTGTTTTTT.

The chain recombines TRBV23-1 with TRBJ1-5; D is possibly TRBD1 (6 bases). TRBV23-1 is recorded as an ORF, its role being uncertain. The CDR3 spans 14 residues. Between the trimmed V and J ends, which lost 9 bases and 4 bases, there was a span of 16 bases. CDR3 bases: TGCGCCAGTGCCTTCGACAGGCCTAATCAGCCCCAGCATTTT. It encodes CASAFDRPNQPQHF.

V is TRBV7-2 and J is TRBJ1-5; a possible D gene is TRBD1 (6 bases). V was pared by 6 bases and J by 2 bases, with 11 bases between. Germline CDR1 is SGHTA and CDR2 is FQGNSA. This CDR3 is 14 amino acids long. CDR3 coding DNA: TGTGCCAGCAGTTCAAGACAGGGCAATCAGCCCCAGCATTTT. As protein: CASSSRQGNQPQHF.

This chain uses TRBV20-1 with TRBJ2-1; 7 positions match TRBD2. V was pared by 3 bases and J by 8 bases, with 7 bases of the junction left unmatched. Germline CDR1 reads DFQATT; CDR2 reads SNEGSKA (reference sequence). There are 13 residues in the CDR3. CDR3: CSASGGGFDEQFF. CDR3 coding DNA: TGCAGTGCTAGTGGCGGGGGATTCGATGAGCAGTTCTTC.

V usage is TRBV7-9 and J usage is TRBJ2-2; unclear D gene. V dropped 5 bases and J dropped 6 bases, with 13 bases sitting between them. CDR1 and CDR2 from the germline V gene are SEHNR and FQNEAQ (reference sequence). The CDR3 contains 14 residues. CDR3 in amino acids: CASSLPQESGELFF. As DNA, the CDR3 is TGTGCCAGCAGCCTCCCCCAGGAATCCGGGGAGCTGTTTTTT.

This chain connects TRBV7-3 to TRBJ2-2; the D gene is possibly TRBD2 (6 bases). CDR3 length: 15 residues. Germline loops: CDR1 SGHTA, CDR2 FQGTGA. Trimming took 6 bases from V and 1 from J, leaving 12 bases between them. The DNA of the CDR3 is TGTGCCAGCAGTCCCGGGAGCTTGAACACCGGGGAGCTGTTTTTT. Amino acids: CASSPGSLNTGELFF. Filled out from reference TRBV7-3 and TRBJ2-2, the complete variable domain reads GAGVSQTPSNKVTEKGKYVELRCDPISGHTALYWYRQSLGQGPEFLIYFQGTGAADDSGLPNDRFFAVRPEGSVSTLKIQRTERGDSAVYLCASSPGSLNTGELFFGEGSRLTVL.

The rearrangement joins TRBV4-3 to TRBJ2-2; D is possibly TRBD1 (5 bases). This CDR3 is built from 15 residues. V shed 4 bases and J shed 7 bases, with 16 bases lying between them. The germline V gene encodes CDR1 LGHNA and CDR2 YSLEER. The CDR3 DNA follows: TGCGCCAGCAGCCTGCAGGGTAATCTAGGCGGGGAGCTGTTTTTT. This encodes CASSLQGNLGGELFF.

J is TRBJ2-3 and V is TRBV24-1, with TRBD2 matching over 10 bases. CDR3 size: 16 residues. Germline assignment: CDR1 KGHDR and CDR2 SFDVKD. The V and J ends lost 3 bases and 4 bases, in that order; junction bases with no gene match: 6. DNA of the CDR3: TGTGCCACCAGTGATGGAGCGGGAGGGAGGTCAGATACGCAGTATTTT. Its protein is CATSDGAGGRSDTQYF.

J is TRBJ2-7 and V is TRBV18; the D gene is possibly TRBD1 (5 bases). The CDR3 has 13 amino acids. CDR1 is KGHSH, CDR2 LQKENI, per germline. Trimming removed 6 bases from V and 2 bases from J, with 11 bases in between. CDR3 nucleotide sequence: TGTGCCAGCTCCCAGGGATTAACCTACGAGCAGTACTTC. Protein product: CASSQGLTYEQYF.

A remark on this clone: One end of the junction fails to match germline, which may point to a read error. The chain combines TRBV7-8 with TRBJ2-3; D is tentatively TRBD1 or TRBD2 (6 bases each). CDR1 is SGHVS and CDR2 is FQNEAQ in the germline V gene. The CDR3 spans 17 residues. DNA of the CDR3: TGTGCCAGCAGTTTAGGGGGGCAGGGTGGTGGCACAGATACGCAGTATTTT. Its translation is CASSLGGQGGGTDTQYF. The entire variable domain, with the rest obtained from reference TRBV7-8 and TRBJ2-3, is as follows: GAGVSQSPRYKVAKRGQDVALRCDPISGHVSLFWYQQALGQGPEFLTYFQNEAQLDKSGLPSDRFFAERPEGSVSTLKIQRTQQEDSAVYLCASSLGGQGGGTDTQYFGPGTRLTVL.

The chain uses TRBV5-5 and TRBJ2-3; 7 nucleotides align to TRBD2. The CDR3 loop spans 14 amino acids. The V gene end was trimmed by 4 bases and the J gene end by 4 bases; junction bases not matched to a gene: 6. Germline lookup yields CDR1 SGHKS and CDR2 YYEKEE (reference sequence). The CDR3 DNA sequence: TGTGCCAGCAGCCCGACGGGGAGGGCAGATACGCAGTATTTT. Translating gives CASSPTGRADTQYF.

The CDR3, as DNA: TGTGCCAGCAGCTGGACTAGCGGGGCAACCTACGAGCAGTACTTC. Translated, it gives CASSWTSGATYEQYF. The gene calls are TRBV6-5 and TRBJ2-7; 12 bases match TRBD2. The germline V gene encodes CDR1 MNHEY and CDR2 SVGAGI. The ends lost 6 bases at V and 2 bases at J; junction bases unmatched: 5. This CDR3 has 15 amino acids.